The entry below describes one T cell receptor (beta chain). Its antigen remains unidentified. Cycle 7 day 1, cycle 4 day 1, and baseline were the timepoints at which blood was sampled. Sequenced by immunoSEQ multiplex PCR; TCRdb stores in-frame clones only, minus some. The sample lists 80,000 to 95,000 clones; roughly 93% were seen once. The CDR3 is made up of 16 amino acids. The germline CDR1 and CDR2 sequences are LGHNT and FRNRAP. With 5 bases clipped from V and 0 bases from J, the junction kept 6 bases outside the gene matches. The sample comes from a study of OX40 agonist ivuxolimab in advanced cancers. The overall study: Prior anti-PD-1, anti-PD-L1 or anti-CTLA-4 therapy did not bar entry, and approximately 40% had some.

General study points: Undetermined was the antigen specificity of the expanded peripheral T cells. Low clonal expansion, among the lowest seen, marked partial responders at 0.1-3.0 mg/kg.

The sequence came from an adult with an advanced solid tumor such as melanoma, head and neck, liver or kidney cancer. V gene TRBV12-5 combines with J gene TRBJ2-1, with 8 bases matching TRBD2. Specimen: CD4+ or CD8+ T cells sorted from blood, collected in a trial of the OX40 agonist ivuxolimab. CDR3 sequence: CASGGNSGGSYNEQFF. CDR3 nucleotide sequence: TGTGCTAGTGGTGGGAACAGCGGGGGCTCCTACAATGAGCAGTTCTTC.